This T cell receptor (beta chain) was profiled in a study of cytomegalovirus exposure and HLA in healthy donors. Background on the study: The 100 to 150 validation repertoires matched the 500 to 750 first-cohort repertoires in platform, a later analysis reported. The study's findings and limits: That first-cohort TCR clusters tended to co-occur in the 95 to 150 validation repertoires was found in a later analysis. The study labeled under 200 TCR beta chains cytomegalovirus-associated.

This CDR3 has 15 amino acids. Germline CDR1 reads LNHDA; CDR2 reads SQIVND (reference sequence). Sequenced by immunoSEQ multiplex PCR; TCRdb stores in-frame clones only, minus some. The data show about 250,000 clones, roughly 89% seen once. Details on this clone: No antigen is known for it. The junction departs from germline at one end; a sequencing error may be responsible.

The clonotype comes from a man aged 18-30 years in good health and CMV-seronegative. The specimen was PBMCs. V usage is TRBV19 and J usage is TRBJ2-3, with a tentative D call TRBD2 (5 bases). This chain's CDR3 is CASSTWTSLTDTQYF. In DNA, the CDR3 is TGTGCCAGCAGTACCTGGACTTCGCTCACAGATACGCAGTATTTT. The variable domain in full, completed from reference TRBV19 and TRBJ2-3, reads DGGITQSPKYLFRKEGQNVTLSCEQNLNHDAMYWYRQDPGQGLRLIYYSQIVNDFQKGDIAEGYSVSREKKESFPLTVTSAQKNPTAFYLCASSTWTSLTDTQYFGPGTRLTVL.